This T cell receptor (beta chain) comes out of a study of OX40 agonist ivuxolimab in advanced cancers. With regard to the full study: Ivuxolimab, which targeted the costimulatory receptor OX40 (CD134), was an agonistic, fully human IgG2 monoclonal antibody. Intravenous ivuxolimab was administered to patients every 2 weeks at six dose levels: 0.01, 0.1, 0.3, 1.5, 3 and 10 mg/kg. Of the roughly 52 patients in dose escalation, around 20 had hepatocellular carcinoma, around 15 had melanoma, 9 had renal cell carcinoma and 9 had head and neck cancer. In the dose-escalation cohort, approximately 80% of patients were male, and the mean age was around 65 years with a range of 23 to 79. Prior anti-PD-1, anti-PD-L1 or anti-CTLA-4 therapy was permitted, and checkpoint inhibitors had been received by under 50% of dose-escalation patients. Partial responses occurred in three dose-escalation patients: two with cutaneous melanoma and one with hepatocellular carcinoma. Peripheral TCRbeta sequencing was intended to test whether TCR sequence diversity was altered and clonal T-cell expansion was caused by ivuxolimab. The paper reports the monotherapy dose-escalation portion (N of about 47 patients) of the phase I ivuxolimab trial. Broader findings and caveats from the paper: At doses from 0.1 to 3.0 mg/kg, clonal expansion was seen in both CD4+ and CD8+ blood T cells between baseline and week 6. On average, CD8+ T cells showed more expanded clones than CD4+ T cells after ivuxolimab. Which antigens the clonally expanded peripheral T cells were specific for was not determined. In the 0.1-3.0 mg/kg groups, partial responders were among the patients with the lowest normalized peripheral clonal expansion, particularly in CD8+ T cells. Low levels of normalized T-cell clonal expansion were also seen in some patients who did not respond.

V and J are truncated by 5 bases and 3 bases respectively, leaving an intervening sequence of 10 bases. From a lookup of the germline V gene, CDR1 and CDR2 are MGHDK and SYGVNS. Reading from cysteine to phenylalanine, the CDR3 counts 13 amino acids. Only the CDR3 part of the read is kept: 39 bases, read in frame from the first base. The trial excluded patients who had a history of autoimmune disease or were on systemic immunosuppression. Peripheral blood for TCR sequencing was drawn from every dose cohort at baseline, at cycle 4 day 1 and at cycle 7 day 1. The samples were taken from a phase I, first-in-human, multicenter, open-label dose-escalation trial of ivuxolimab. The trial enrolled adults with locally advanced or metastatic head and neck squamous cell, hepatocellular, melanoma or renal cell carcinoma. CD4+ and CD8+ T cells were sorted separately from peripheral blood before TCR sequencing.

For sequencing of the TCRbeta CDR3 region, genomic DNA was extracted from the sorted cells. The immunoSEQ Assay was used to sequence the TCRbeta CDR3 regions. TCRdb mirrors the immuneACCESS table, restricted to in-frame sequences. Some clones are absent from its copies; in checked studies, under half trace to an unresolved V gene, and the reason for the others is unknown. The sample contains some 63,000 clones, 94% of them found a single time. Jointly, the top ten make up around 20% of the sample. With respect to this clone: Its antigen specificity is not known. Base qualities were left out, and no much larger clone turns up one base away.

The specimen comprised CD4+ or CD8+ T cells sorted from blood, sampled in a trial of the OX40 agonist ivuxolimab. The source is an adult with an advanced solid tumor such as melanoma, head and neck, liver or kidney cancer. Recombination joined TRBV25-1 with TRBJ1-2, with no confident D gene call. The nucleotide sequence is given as TGTGCCAGCAGTTTCGGCAGGTACTATGGCTACACCTTC. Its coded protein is CASSFGRYYGYTF.